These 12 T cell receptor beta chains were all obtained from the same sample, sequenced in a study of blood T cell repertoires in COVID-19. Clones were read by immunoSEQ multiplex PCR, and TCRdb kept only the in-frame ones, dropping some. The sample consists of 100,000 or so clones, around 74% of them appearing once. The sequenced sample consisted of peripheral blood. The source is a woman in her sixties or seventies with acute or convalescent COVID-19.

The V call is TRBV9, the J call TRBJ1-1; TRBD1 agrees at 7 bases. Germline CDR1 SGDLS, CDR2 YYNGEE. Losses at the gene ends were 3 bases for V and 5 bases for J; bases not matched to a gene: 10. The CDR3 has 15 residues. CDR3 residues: CASSAPGGRRTEAFF. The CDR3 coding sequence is TGTGCCAGCAGCGCCCCAGGGGGTAGGCGAACTGAAGCTTTCTTT.

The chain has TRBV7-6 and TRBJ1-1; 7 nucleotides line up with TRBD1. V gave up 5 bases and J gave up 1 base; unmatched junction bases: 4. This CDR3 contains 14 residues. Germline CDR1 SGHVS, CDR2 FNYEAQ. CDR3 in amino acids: CASSRGTANTEAFF. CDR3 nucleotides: TGTGCCAGCAGCCGTGGGACAGCGAACACTGAAGCTTTCTTT.

The DNA of the CDR3 is TGTGCCAGCAGCTTGGAAGGGACAGGCAATCAGCCCCAGCATTTT. Amino acid sequence: CASSLEGTGNQPQHF. The chain links TRBV5-6 to TRBJ1-5; 7 bases are shared with TRBD1. The germline CDR1 and CDR2 sequences are SGHDT and YYEEEE. V lost 0 bases and J lost 2; bases outside the gene matches: 2. There are 15 residues in the CDR3.

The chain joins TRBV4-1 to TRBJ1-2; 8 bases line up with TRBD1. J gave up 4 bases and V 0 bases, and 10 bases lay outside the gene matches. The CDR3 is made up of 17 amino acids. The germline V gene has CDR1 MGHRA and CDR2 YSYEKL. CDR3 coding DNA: TGCGCCAGCAGCCAAGATGCGGGCAGGGGGCGCCTCTATGGCTACACCTTC. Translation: CASSQDAGRGRLYGYTF.

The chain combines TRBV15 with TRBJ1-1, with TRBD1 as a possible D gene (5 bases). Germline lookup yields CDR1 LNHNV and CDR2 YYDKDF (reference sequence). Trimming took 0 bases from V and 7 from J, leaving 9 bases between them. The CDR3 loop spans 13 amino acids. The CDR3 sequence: CATSRDIDSEAFF. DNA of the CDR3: TGTGCCACCAGCAGAGATATAGACAGTGAAGCTTTCTTT.

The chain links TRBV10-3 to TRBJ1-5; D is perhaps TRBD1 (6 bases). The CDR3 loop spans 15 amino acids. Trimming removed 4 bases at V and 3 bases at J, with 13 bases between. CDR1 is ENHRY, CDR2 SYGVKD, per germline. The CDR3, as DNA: TGTGCCATCAGTGCTCAACAGGGAGACAATCAGCCCCAGCATTTT. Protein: CAISAQQGDNQPQHF.

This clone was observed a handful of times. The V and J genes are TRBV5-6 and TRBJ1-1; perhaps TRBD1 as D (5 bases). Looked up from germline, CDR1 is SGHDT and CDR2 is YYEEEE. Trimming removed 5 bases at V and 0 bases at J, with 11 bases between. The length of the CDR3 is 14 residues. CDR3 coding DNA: TGTGCCAGCAGGACAGACACCATGAACACTGAAGCTTTCTTT. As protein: CASRTDTMNTEAFF.

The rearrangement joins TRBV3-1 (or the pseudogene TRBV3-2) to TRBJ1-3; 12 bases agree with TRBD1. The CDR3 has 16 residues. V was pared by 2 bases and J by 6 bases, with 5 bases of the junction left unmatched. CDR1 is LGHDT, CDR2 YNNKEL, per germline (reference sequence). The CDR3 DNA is TGTGCCAGCAGCCAACCGGGACAGGGGGCTGAAAACACCATATATTTT. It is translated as CASSQPGQGAENTIYF.

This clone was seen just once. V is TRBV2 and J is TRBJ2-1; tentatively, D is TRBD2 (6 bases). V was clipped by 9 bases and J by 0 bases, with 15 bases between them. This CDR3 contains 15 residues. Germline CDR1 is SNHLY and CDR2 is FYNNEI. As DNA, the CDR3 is TGTGCCAGTAAAAGGATCGGGGGCTCCTACAATGAGCAGTTCTTC. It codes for CASKRIGGSYNEQFF.

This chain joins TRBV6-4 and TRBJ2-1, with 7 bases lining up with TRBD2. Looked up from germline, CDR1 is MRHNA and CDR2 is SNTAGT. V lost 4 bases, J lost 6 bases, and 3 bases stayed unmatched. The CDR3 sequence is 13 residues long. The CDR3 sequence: CASSASGVNEQFF. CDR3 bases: TGTGCCAGCAGTGCCAGCGGGGTCAATGAGCAGTTCTTC.

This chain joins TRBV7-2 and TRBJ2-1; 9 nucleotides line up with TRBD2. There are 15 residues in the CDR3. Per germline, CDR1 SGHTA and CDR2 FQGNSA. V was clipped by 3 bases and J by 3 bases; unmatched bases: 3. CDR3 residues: CASSLGLAVYNEQFF. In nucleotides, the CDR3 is TGTGCCAGCAGCTTGGGACTAGCAGTCTACAATGAGCAGTTCTTC.

The CDR3, as DNA: TGTGCCAGTAGTATTCGGGGGGAAGCCTCCTACGAGCAGTACTTC. As protein: CASSIRGEASYEQYF. The rearrangement uses TRBV19 and TRBJ2-7, with TRBD2 matching 7 bases. Germline V gene data show CDR1 as LNHDA and CDR2 as SQIVND (reference sequence). The V gene end was trimmed by 3 bases and the J gene end by 0 bases; junction bases not matched to a gene: 5. The CDR3 runs 15 residues.